This is a list of T cell receptor beta chains from one sample in a study of blood T cells in healthy people across ages. TCRdb redid the calling of the 5' RACE reads with MiXCR, one entry per CDR3 protein. The sample records about a million distinct CDR3 sequences, roughly 47% being singletons. Material: blood. Every receptor here comes from a woman in her sixties or seventies in good health. Both conserved end residues are part of each CDR3. D genes are given only for firm matches. A row's size may be missing; if present it is once, few, many or a size class.

NA | TRBJ2-3 | NA | TRBV6-5 | CASSYGPVELGADTQYF | TGTGCCAGCAGTTACGGCCCTGTAGAACTCGGCGCAGATACGCAGTATTTT
TRBD2 | TRBJ2-3 | NA | TRBV5-4 | CASSPGLVGDTQYF | TGTGCCAGCAGCCCGGGACTAGTCGGAGATACGCAGTATTTT
NA | TRBJ2-3 | NA | TRBV7-9 | CASIEDTQYF | TGTGCCAGCATTGAAGATACGCAGTATTTT
NA | TRBJ2-5 | NA | TRBV12-3/TRBV12-4 | CASSFAAPVPAETQYF | TGTGCCAGCAGTTTCGCCGCCCCAGTGCCCGCAGAGACCCAGTACTTC
TRBD2 | TRBJ2-5 | NA | TRBV15 | CATSTPRGGSETQYF | TGTGCCACCAGCACCCCAAGGGGAGGGTCAGAGACCCAGTACTTC
NA | TRBJ2-7 | few | TRBV7-2 | CASSRTGGNSYEQYF | TGTGCCAGCAGCCGCACCGGAGGGAACTCCTACGAGCAGTACTTC
NA | TRBJ2-7 | NA | TRBV7-9 | CASSYQGILGDEQYF | TGTGCCAGCAGCTACCAGGGGATCCTTGGAGACGAGCAGTACTTC
NA | TRBJ2-1 | few | TRBV6-6 | CASSRGTDSYNEQFF | TGTGCCAGCAGTCGGGGGACTGACTCCTACAATGAGCAGTTCTTC
NA | TRBJ1-5 | NA | TRBV4-1 | CASSQDSGQLDQPQHF | TGCGCCAGCAGCCAAGATTCCGGACAGCTAGATCAGCCCCAGCATTTT
TRBD2 | TRBJ2-7 | NA | TRBV20-1 | CSARGLAGPYEQYF | TGCAGTGCTAGGGGACTAGCGGGACCCTACGAGCAGTACTTC
NA | TRBJ2-7 | NA | TRBV2 | CASSPTKTYEQNF | TGTGCCAGCAGTCCTACTAAGACCTACGAGCAGAACTTC
NA | TRBJ2-7 | NA | TRBV11-2 | CASSFVLSPEQYF | TGTGCCAGCAGCTTCGTTCTGTCCCCCGAGCAGTACTTC
TRBD1 | TRBJ2-4 | NA | TRBV7-9 | CASSLGAGGLHIQYF | TGTGCCAGCAGCTTAGGTGCAGGGGGTTTGCACATTCAGTACTTC
TRBD1 | TRBJ2-7 | NA | TRBV5-1 | CASSNLGGQGLFPYEQYF | TGCGCCAGCAGCAACCTTGGGGGACAGGGACTTTTCCCCTACGAGCAGTACTTC
TRBD2 | TRBJ2-3 | once | TRBV7-2 | CASNLWREGTTDTQYF | TGTGCCAGCAACTTATGGCGGGAGGGCACCACAGATACGCAGTATTTT
NA | TRBJ2-1 | once | TRBV6-2/TRBV6-3 | CASSYSNLNNEQFF | TGTGCCAGCAGTTACTCCAACCTTAACAATGAGCAGTTCTTC
TRBD2 | TRBJ2-7 | NA | TRBV11-2 | CASSLSSGSSYEQYF | TGTGCCAGCAGCTTATCTAGCGGGAGTTCCTACGAGCAGTACTTC
NA | TRBJ2-7 | NA | TRBV14 | CASSQARTVSYEQYF | TGTGCCAGCAGCCAAGCCCGGACTGTATCCTACGAGCAGTACTTC
NA | TRBJ1-5 | NA | TRBV7-9 | CASSTAGTWGNQPQHF | TGTGCCAGCAGCACTGCGGGGACATGGGGCAATCAGCCCCAGCATTTT
TRBD1 | TRBJ2-5 | few | TRBV29-1 | CSAGQGARERPETQYF | TGCAGCGCCGGACAGGGGGCGCGAGAGCGTCCAGAGACCCAGTACTTC
NA | TRBJ2-7 | NA | TRBV3-1 | CASSQWTEQYF | TGTGCCAGCAGCCAATGGACCGAGCAGTACTTC
NA | TRBJ2-1 | NA | TRBV2 | CASSHGTRGVNEQFF | TGTGCCAGCAGCCATGGGACCAGGGGAGTCAATGAGCAGTTCTTC
NA | TRBJ1-2 | many | TRBV12-3/TRBV12-4 | CASSLGDGYTF | TGTGCCAGCAGTTTAGGGGATGGCTACACCTTC
TRBD1 | TRBJ2-3 | few | TRBV29-1 | CSAIQNRGDTQYF | TGCAGCGCCATACAGAACAGGGGAGATACGCAGTATTTT
NA | TRBJ1-6 | NA | TRBV27 | CASSLRQTDGYSPLHF | TGTGCCAGCAGTTTACGCCAGACAGATGGATATTCACCCCTCCACTTT
TRBD2 | TRBJ2-3 | few | TRBV12-3/TRBV12-4 | CASSELAGSGTDTQYF | TGTGCCAGCAGTGAGCTAGCGGGAAGCGGCACAGATACGCAGTATTTT
TRBD2 | TRBJ2-5 | NA | TRBV4-1 | CASSQDLPSGRSQYF | TGCGCCAGCAGCCAAGATCTACCTAGCGGGAGATCTCAGTACTTC
NA | TRBJ2-4 | few | TRBV18 | CASSPGTLAKNIQYF | TGTGCCAGCTCCCCAGGGACTCTAGCCAAAAACATTCAGTACTTC
NA | TRBJ1-2 | many | TRBV6-6 | CASTHSYGYTF | TGTGCCAGCACCCACTCCTATGGCTACACCTTC
TRBD1 | TRBJ2-7 | few | TRBV6-6 | CASSQPRQGRRTYEQYF | TGTGCCAGCAGCCAGCCCCGACAGGGACGGAGGACTTACGAGCAGTACTTC
TRBD2 | TRBJ2-7 | NA | TRBV7-9 | CASILGLGGDEQYF | TGTGCCAGCATCTTAGGACTAGGAGGTGACGAGCAGTACTTC
NA | TRBJ2-3 | few | TRBV21-1 | CASSKSTGQPQYF | TGTGCCAGCAGCAAGAGTACAGGGCAACCGCAGTATTTT
NA | TRBJ2-7 | NA | TRBV7-3 | CASSSDNSYEQYF | TGTGCCAGCAGCTCGGACAATTCCTACGAGCAGTACTTC
NA | TRBJ2-1 | few | TRBV7-2 | CASSRPGQQFF | TGTGCCAGCAGTCGCCCGGGACAGCAGTTCTTC
TRBD1 | TRBJ1-2 | NA | TRBV7-9 | CAGSVGTGRRGYTF | TGTGCCGGCAGCGTGGGGACAGGGAGAAGAGGCTACACCTTC
NA | TRBJ2-7 | NA | TRBV5-1 | CASSLVGVGAEQYF | TGCGCCAGCAGCTTGGTCGGGGTAGGGGCTGAGCAGTACTTC
NA | TRBJ2-5 | NA | TRBV5-1 | CASSLGTLVETQYF | TGCGCCAGCAGCTTGGGGACCCTTGTAGAGACCCAGTACTTC
NA | TRBJ2-1 | NA | TRBV27 | CASSFKGNEQFF | TGTGCCAGCAGTTTTAAAGGCAATGAGCAGTTCTTC
NA | TRBJ2-1 | NA | TRBV2 | CASSVEGTGTQFF | TGTGCCAGCAGTGTTGAGGGGACGGGTACGCAGTTCTTC
NA | TRBJ2-3 | NA | TRBV7-2 | CVSSLGYTSTDTQYF | TGTGTCAGCAGCTTAGGGTACACTAGCACAGATACGCAGTATTTT
TRBD1 | TRBJ2-1 | NA | TRBV6-2/TRBV6-3 | CASSSRCGQAGGNEQFF | TGTGCCAGCAGTTCGCGCTGCGGACAGGCTGGGGGCAATGAGCAGTTCTTC